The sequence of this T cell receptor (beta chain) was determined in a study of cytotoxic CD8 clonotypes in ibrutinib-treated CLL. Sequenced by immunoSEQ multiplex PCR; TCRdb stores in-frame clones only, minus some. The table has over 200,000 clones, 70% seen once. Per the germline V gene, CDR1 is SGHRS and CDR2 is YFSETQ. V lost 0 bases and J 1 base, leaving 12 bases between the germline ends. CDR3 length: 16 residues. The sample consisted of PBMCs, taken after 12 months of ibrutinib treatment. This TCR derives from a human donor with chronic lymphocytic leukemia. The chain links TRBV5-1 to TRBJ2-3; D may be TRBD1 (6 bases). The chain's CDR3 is CASSLGQGPGTDTQYF. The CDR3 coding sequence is TGCGCCAGCAGCTTGGGCCAGGGGCCGGGCACAGATACGCAGTATTTT.